These T cell receptor beta chains were read from a single sample in a study of cytomegalovirus exposure and HLA in healthy donors. The protocol was immunoSEQ multiplex PCR, while the TCRdb copy is restricted to in-frame clones and leaves out a portion. The repertoire consists of over 150,000 clones, with 77% occurring once and the leading ten covering more than 3%. Sequencing was performed on PBMCs. The origin of the receptors is a woman aged 55-69 years in good health and CMV-seropositive. CDR3s include the opening cysteine and the closing phenylalanine or tryptophan. Fields, in order: V gene, CDR3 protein.

TRBV28	CASSLYRGRGAYGYTF
TRBV5-4	CASSFGGRALQETQYF
TRBV5-4	CASSLPGTGGTDTQYF
TRBV5-1	CASSTGTARSYEQYF
TRBV28	CASSSASGSGSKQFF
TRBV7-3	CASSLSLGVYNEQFF
TRBV6-5	CASSSLFAGGETQYF
TRBV11-3	CASSLGDGGGVTGELFF
TRBV6-6	CASNSGQGGLTDTQYF
TRBV9	CASSVESGAPTDTQYF
TRBV6-6	CASSLDRTYEQYF
TRBV15	CATSEAGGAYEQYF
TRBV19	CASSLRQGGMNTEAFF
TRBV27	CASRAGVGYTEAFF
TRBV27	CASGSSGTTWASGELFF
TRBV7-9	CASSFSGGYTDTQYF
TRBV6-6	CASIGTSGGAFYEQFF
TRBV9	CASSVGGIAYEQYF
TRBV5-1	CASSLDGTSGTNEQFF
TRBV5-4	CASSWGQGPQETQYF
TRBV5-1	CASTITRRVYTEAFF
TRBV15	CATSRDPPDRPGETQYF
TRBV6-5	CASSLAGLGNEQFF
TRBV9	CASSVPGVDLGYTF
TRBV28	CASSYRQGWNSQPQHF
TRBV6-6	CASSTQGGQPQHF
TRBV9	CASSVGLAGAHEQYF
TRBV10-3	CAISDKSGGNQPQHF
TRBV6-1	CASTRGSSYNEQFF
TRBV30	CAWSVFAVASRITSTGELFF
TRBV7-2	CASSSRTDGYTF
TRBV7-2	CASSARDRGAFF
TRBV5-4	CASSGPGLDSYNEQFF
TRBV28	CASSLTGGRQDTQYF
TRBV19	CASSRTGQINYEQYF
TRBV6-5	CASSQDRAYYGYTF
TRBV7-3	CASSLSLAFSYNEQFF
TRBV6-6	CASGNEKLFF
TRBV11-1	CASSLGRRSLWETQYF
TRBV5-6	CASSLTREANYGYTF
TRBV5-8	CASSLWQGTYEQYF
TRBV14	CASSLVEDTQYF
TRBV5-4	CASSLLALGTVNEKLFF
TRBV27	CASSPFTSGRARETQYF
TRBV27	CASSLGRTGVHEQYF